The present T cell receptor beta chain was sequenced within a study of OX40 agonist ivuxolimab in advanced cancers. Only in-frame clones appear in the TCRdb table, and some are missing; sequencing was by immunoSEQ multiplex PCR. Of tens of thousands of clones detected, around nine tenths appear once; the ten largest clones hold approximately 0.69%. Deletions cut 3 bases from V and 7 bases from J, with 4 bases between. Germline V lookup: CDR1 SGHNT, CDR2 YENEEA. The CDR3 length is 11 residues. This TCR derives from an adult with an advanced solid tumor such as melanoma, head and neck, liver or kidney cancer. The sample here was CD4+ or CD8+ T cells sorted from blood, taken in a trial of the OX40 agonist ivuxolimab. V and J are TRBV11-3 and TRBJ2-1; D gene unclear. CDR3 bases: TGTGCCAGCAGCTTTACTAATGAGCAGTTCTTC. Amino acids: CASSFTNEQFF. Supplemented by reference TRBV11-3 and TRBJ2-1, the full variable domain reads EAGVVQSPRYKIIEKKQPVAFWCNPISGHNTLYWYLQNLGQGPELLIRYENEEAVDDSQLPKDRFSAERLKGVDSTLKIQPAELGDSAVYLCASSFTNEQFFGPGTRLTVL.